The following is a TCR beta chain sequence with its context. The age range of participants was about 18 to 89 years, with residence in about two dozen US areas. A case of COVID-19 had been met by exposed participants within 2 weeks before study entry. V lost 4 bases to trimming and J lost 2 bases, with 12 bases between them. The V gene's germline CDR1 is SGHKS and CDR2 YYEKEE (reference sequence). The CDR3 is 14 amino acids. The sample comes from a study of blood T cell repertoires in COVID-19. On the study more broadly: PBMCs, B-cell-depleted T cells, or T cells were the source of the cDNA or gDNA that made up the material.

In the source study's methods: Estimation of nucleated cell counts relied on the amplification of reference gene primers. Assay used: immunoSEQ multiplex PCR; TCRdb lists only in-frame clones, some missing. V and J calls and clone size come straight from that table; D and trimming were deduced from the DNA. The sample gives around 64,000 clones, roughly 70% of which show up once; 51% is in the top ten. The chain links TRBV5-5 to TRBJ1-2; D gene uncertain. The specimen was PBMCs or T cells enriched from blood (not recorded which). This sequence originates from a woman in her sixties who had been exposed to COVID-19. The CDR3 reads CASSLSVSNYGYTF. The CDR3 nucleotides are TGTGCCAGCAGCCTCTCGGTATCAAACTATGGCTACACCTTC.